This T cell receptor (beta chain) was found in a study of shared clonotypes between healthy human individuals. Across the study: Donors, aged 18 to 49, were a couple of women and three men.

The germline CDR1 and CDR2 sequences are MDHEN and SYDVKM. V shed 11 bases and J shed 3 bases, with 13 bases lying between them. CDR3 length: 12 residues. Sequencing was performed with immunoSEQ multiplex PCR; in TCRdb, only in-frame clones are kept and a portion is missing. The sample consists of around 1,900,000 clones, 85% to 95% of them appearing once. CD8 cells regarded as naive lacked CD45RO, were positively chosen for CCR7, and omitted terminally differentiated effector memory CD45RA+ cells. Donors comprised healthy HIV-negative adults lacking recent acute infections or vaccinations. Study-wide results and caveats: In general, naive subsets displayed greater estimated richness than memory subsets did. Naive CD4 clonotypes overlapped across a handful of donors at around 5%.

Comments on this clone: Its antigen remains unidentified.

V is TRBV28 and J is TRBJ1-1, with a tentative D call TRBD1 (5 bases). The source of this sequence is a man aged 18 to 30 in good health. Some clones in this sample may be carry-over from other donors' samples. What was sequenced was naive CD8+ T cells from PBMCs. The CDR3 DNA reads as TGTGCCTGGGGGGGGGATGACACTGAAGCTTTCTTT. As protein: CAWGGDDTEAFF.